The 26 T cell receptor beta chains below come from one sample, sequenced in a study of cytomegalovirus exposure and HLA in healthy donors. In the PCR, 60 Vbeta and 13 Jbeta primers were used. TCRdb's copy holds only in-frame clones and misses some; the assay was immunoSEQ multiplex PCR. The table has some 69,000 clones, more than 65% seen once. Sequencing was done on a sample of PBMCs. The receptors originated from a woman in her 30s in good health and CMV-seronegative.

The V call is TRBV18, the J call TRBJ2-7; 7 bases match TRBD1. The CDR3 extends over 15 amino acids. Germline CDR1 reads KGHSH; CDR2 reads LQKENI. V shed 0 bases and J 2 bases; nucleotides not matched to a gene: 4. The CDR3 coding sequence is TGTGCCAGCTCACCACCGGACAGGTATACCTACGAGCAGTACTTC. As protein: CASSPPDRYTYEQYF.

The chain couples TRBV5-6 to TRBJ2-5; perhaps TRBD1 as D (6 bases). This CDR3 region has 13 residues. With 5 bases removed from V and 4 bases from J, the gap between germline ends came to 12 bases. In germline, CDR1 is SGHDT, CDR2 YYEEEE. The CDR3 region is CASRMGAVETQYF. CDR3 bases: TGTGCCAGCAGGATGGGGGCAGTAGAGACCCAGTACTTC.

This chain connects TRBV6-5 to TRBJ1-1, with TRBD1 matching over 7 bases. The trim removed 0 bases at V and 1 base at J, leaving 2 bases unmatched. The CDR3 runs to 15 residues. Germline V gives CDR1 MNHEY, CDR2 SVGAGI. The CDR3, as DNA: TGTGCCAGCAGTTACTCAGGGGGCCCGAACACTGAAGCTTTCTTT. It is translated as CASSYSGGPNTEAFF.

This clone is a singleton in its sample. The chain uses TRBV6-5 and TRBJ2-2, with TRBD2 matching over 9 bases. The junction had 3 bases not matched to a gene; V was cut back by 0 bases and J by 7 bases. In germline, CDR1 is MNHEY, CDR2 SVGAGI. The CDR3 covers 15 residues. The CDR3 region is CASSYSGAGGGELFF. The CDR3 DNA reads as TGTGCCAGCAGTTACTCGGGAGCGGGAGGCGGGGAGCTGTTTTTT.

V and J are TRBV20-1 and TRBJ2-3, with D unclear. In germline, CDR1 is DFQATT, CDR2 SNEGSKA (reference sequence). This CDR3 is built from 10 residues. For the CDR3, the DNA is TGCAGGAACTTGGTTTCTGCAGGGTATTTT. Its translation: CRNLVSAGYF.

This chain's CDR3 is CASSTGQGALNTGELFF. CDR3 in DNA: TGTGCCAGTAGTACGGGACAGGGGGCGTTGAACACCGGGGAGCTGTTTTTT. V and J are TRBV19 and TRBJ2-2; 12 nucleotides agree with TRBD1. The germline V gene encodes CDR1 LNHDA and CDR2 SQIVND (reference sequence). The trim removed 4 bases at V and 1 base at J, leaving 4 bases unmatched. The CDR3 covers 17 residues.

This chain links TRBV6-1 with TRBJ1-5; D is possibly TRBD1 (5 bases). Deletions cut 11 bases from V and 4 bases from J, with 18 bases between. The CDR3 contains 14 residues. Germline-derived CDR1 and CDR2 are MNHNS and SASEGT. For the CDR3, the DNA is TGTGCCGGCGGGGGGGGTTTCGGAAATCAGCCCCAGCATTTT. It specifies CAGGGGFGNQPQHF.

The chain carries TRBV7-7 and TRBJ2-2; 7 bases are a match to TRBD2. The V gene end was trimmed by 0 bases and the J gene end by 4 bases; junction bases not matched to a gene: 5. CDR1 is SSHAT and CDR2 is FNYEAQ in the germline V gene (reference sequence). CDR3 length: 16 amino acids. DNA for the CDR3: TGTGCCAGCAGCTTAGCGCTCGGCGGGGGCACCGGGGAGCTGTTTTTT. Translating gives CASSLALGGGTGELFF.

CDR3: CASSVVSENYGYTF. The CDR3, as DNA: TGTGCCAGCAGCGTAGTCTCGGAGAACTATGGCTACACCTTC. The chain joins TRBV9 to TRBJ1-2, with D unresolved. CDR3 length: 14 amino acids. Looked up from germline, CDR1 is SGDLS and CDR2 is YYNGEE. V was cut by 0 bases and J by 2 bases, with 8 bases left in between.

This rearrangement joins TRBV9 to TRBJ1-2; 9 nucleotides align to TRBD1. After removal of 2 bases from V and 1 base from J, the junction contained 3 bases not matched to a gene. This CDR3 has 15 amino acids. Germline V gene data show CDR1 as SGDLS and CDR2 as YYNGEE. CDR3 sequence (DNA): TGTGCCAGCAGCGTGGAGGACAGGGGTAACTATGGCTACACCTTC. Translated: CASSVEDRGNYGYTF.

The chain combines TRBV30 with TRBJ2-1; 7 bases map to TRBD1. This CDR3 has 15 amino acids. In germline, CDR1 is GTSNPN, CDR2 SVGIG (reference sequence). With 4 bases clipped from V and 2 bases from J, the junction kept 8 bases outside the gene matches. The chain's CDR3 is CAWTPDRVTYNEQFF. The CDR3 bases are TGTGCCTGGACTCCTGACAGGGTAACCTACAATGAGCAGTTCTTC.

The chain has TRBV19 and TRBJ1-2, with D unclear. The germline CDR1 and CDR2 sequences are LNHDA and SQIVND (reference sequence). This CDR3 has 16 amino acids. The germline V and J ends were trimmed by 7 bases and 4 bases, with 22 bases remaining between them. The CDR3 spells CASKGGKDPEGYGYTF. CDR3 nucleotide sequence: TGTGCCAGTAAGGGCGGCAAGGATCCAGAGGGCTATGGCTACACCTTC.

The chain couples TRBV11-3 to TRBJ1-1; tentatively, D is TRBD1 (5 bases). Germline CDR1 SGHNT, CDR2 YENEEA. Trimming left V 3 bases short and J 6 bases short, with 20 bases between. This CDR3 spans 16 amino acids. CDR3 bases: TGTGCCAGCAGCTTGGGGCCCCTCCTGATTATTTCTGAAGCTTTCTTT. This translates into CASSLGPLLIISEAFF.

This chain connects TRBV9 to TRBJ2-5, with TRBD1 matching 8 bases. This CDR3 contains 15 residues. V lost 0 bases and J lost 5; bases outside the gene matches: 6. From germline, CDR1 is SGDLS and CDR2 YYNGEE. This CDR3 reads CASSVGPGGEETQYF. CDR3 nucleotides: TGTGCCAGCAGCGTAGGTCCAGGGGGCGAGGAGACCCAGTACTTC.

Remarks on this clone: Its ends do not fully match the called genes, so a read error is possible. Written as DNA, the CDR3 is TGCAGCGTTCAAGACAGGGAAGCTTTCTTT. Its protein is CSVQDREAFF. The chain combines TRBV29-1 with TRBJ1-1; D might be TRBD1 (6 bases). Per germline, CDR1 SQVTM and CDR2 ANQGSEA. The CDR3 contains 10 residues.

V and J are TRBV10-3 and TRBJ2-7; D is unclear. The CDR3 contains 12 residues. V was clipped by 3 bases and J by 1 base, with 4 bases between them. The V gene's germline CDR1 is ENHRY and CDR2 SYGVKD. The CDR3: CAISEESYEQYF. The CDR3 DNA sequence: TGTGCCATCAGTGAAGAGTCCTACGAGCAGTACTTC.

CDR3 amino acids: CASSVPGNTEAFF. DNA of the CDR3: TGTGCCAGCAGTGTCCCAGGGAACACTGAAGCTTTCTTT. The chain carries TRBV6-1 and TRBJ1-1; D not certain. Trimming took 4 bases from V and 1 from J, leaving 7 bases between them. Germline loops: CDR1 MNHNS, CDR2 SASEGT. The CDR3 length is 13 residues.

The V call is TRBV27, the J call TRBJ2-5, with D possibly TRBD1 on 5 matching bases. Germline V gene data show CDR1 as MNHEY and CDR2 as SMNVEV (reference sequence). Trimming pared 2 bases from V and 5 bases from J, leaving 9 bases between. The CDR3 length is 13 residues. CDR3 bases: TGTGCCAGCAGTTTAGCTCAGGGTGAGACCCAGTACTTC. It translates to CASSLAQGETQYF.

Points on this clone: Sequence at one end of the junction differs from germline and may be a read error. The genes are TRBV5-1 and TRBJ1-2; 9 bases line up with TRBD1. The germline gives CDR1 SGHRS, CDR2 YFSETQ. The CDR3 runs 13 residues. The CDR3 DNA sequence: TGCGCCAGCAGCTTCGACACCGGGACAGGGAACCTCTTC. Encoded protein: CASSFDTGTGNLF.

The rearrangement uses TRBV4-3 and TRBJ1-3; 8 bases fit TRBD1. The length of the CDR3 is 16 residues. CDR1 is LGHNA, CDR2 YSLEER, per germline. J lost 4 bases, V lost 0 bases, and 5 bases had no gene match. This CDR3 reads CASSQDETGAGNTIYF. As DNA, the CDR3 is TGCGCCAGCAGCCAAGATGAGACAGGGGCAGGAAACACCATATATTTT.

V usage is TRBV27 and J usage is TRBJ1-3; possible D gene TRBD1, 6 bases. CDR1 MNHEY and CDR2 SMNVEV come from the germline V gene (reference sequence). The CDR3 is made up of 15 amino acids. V was trimmed by 5 bases and J by 2 bases, leaving 13 bases between them. The CDR3 region has the DNA TGTGCCAGCAGTATCAGTCGGACAGCTGGAAACACCATATATTTT. Protein: CASSISRTAGNTIYF.

The chain carries TRBV28 and TRBJ1-3; D gene uncertain. Between the trimmed V and J ends, which lost 2 bases and 0 bases, there was a span of 8 bases. There are 15 residues in the CDR3. The germline gives CDR1 MDHEN, CDR2 SYDVKM. The CDR3 here is CASSLGAASGNTIYF. In nucleotides, the CDR3 is TGTGCCAGCAGTTTAGGAGCCGCCTCTGGAAACACCATATATTTT. The entire variable domain, with the rest obtained from reference TRBV28 and TRBJ1-3, is as follows: DVKVTQSSRYLVKRTGEKVFLECVQDMDHENMFWYRQDPGLGLRLIYFSYDVKMKEKGDIPEGYSVSREKKERFSLILESASTNQTSMYLCASSLGAASGNTIYFGEGSWLTVV.

This clone was observed a few times. J is TRBJ2-7 and V is TRBV6-4, with 10 bases aligning to TRBD2. With V trimmed by 4 bases and J by 7 bases, 16 bases remained unmatched. CDR3 length: 17 residues. Germline CDR1 reads MRHNA; CDR2 reads SNTAGT. The CDR3 loop is CASSAATSGYPLGEQYV. The CDR3, as DNA: TGTGCCAGCAGTGCAGCGACTAGCGGGTACCCCCTCGGGGAGCAGTACGTC.

This clone was seen a handful of times. The chain is built from TRBV5-1 and TRBJ2-4; weak D call: TRBD1 (6 bases). The germline gives CDR1 SGHRS, CDR2 YFSETQ. The length of the CDR3 is 15 residues. Trimming removed 0 bases at V and 6 bases at J, with 13 bases between. The CDR3 region is CASSLAQGSINIQYF. CDR3 bases: TGCGCCAGCAGCTTGGCACAGGGTAGTATAAACATTCAGTACTTC.

This chain joins TRBV30 and TRBJ1-1; possible D gene TRBD1, 5 bases. CDR3 length: 14 amino acids. Germline V lookup: CDR1 GTSNPN, CDR2 SVGIG (reference sequence). V dropped 0 bases and J dropped 0 bases, with 8 bases sitting between them. The chain's CDR3 is CAWSVGHLNTEAFF. CDR3 coding DNA: TGTGCCTGGAGTGTAGGACACTTGAACACTGAAGCTTTCTTT.

This clone came up a few times. This chain links TRBV6-5 with TRBJ2-7; the D gene is possibly TRBD2 (6 bases). The CDR3 is 11 residues long. Germline V gene data show CDR1 as MNHEY and CDR2 as SVGAGI. V was shortened by 4 bases and J by 10 bases, with 11 bases between the two germline ends. CDR3 nucleotide sequence: TGTGCCAGCAGTTCCGGGACTGATCAGTACTTC. Residues: CASSSGTDQYF.